The 18 T cell receptor beta chains below come from one sample, sequenced in a study of OX40 agonist ivuxolimab in advanced cancers. The table came from immunoSEQ multiplex PCR; TCRdb's copy has only in-frame clones and leaves some out. Of around 83,000 clones in the sample, 88% were seen once. Sequenced here: CD4+ or CD8+ T cells sorted from blood, sampled in a trial of the OX40 agonist ivuxolimab. The receptor set was obtained from an adult with an advanced solid tumor such as melanoma, head and neck, liver or kidney cancer.

This rearrangement joins TRBV25-1 to TRBJ2-2; TRBD2 might be the D (5 bases). The CDR3 loop spans 17 amino acids. Germline V gene data show CDR1 as MGHDK and CDR2 as SYGVNS. The V end was cut by 6 bases, the J end by 0 bases, with 17 bases between. The CDR3 loop is CASRGFGERTNTGELFF. The CDR3 region has the DNA TGTGCCAGCAGGGGCTTCGGGGAGCGGACGAACACCGGGGAGCTGTTTTTT.

This clone was recorded only once. The CDR3 is CASTTGQVNEKLFF. CDR3 nucleotides: TGTGCCAGTACAACGGGCCAGGTTAATGAAAAACTGTTTTTT. V usage is TRBV19 and J usage is TRBJ1-4; D uncertain. Trimming removed 7 bases from V and 4 bases from J, with 13 bases in between. Germline loops: CDR1 LNHDA, CDR2 SQIVND (reference sequence). CDR3 length equals 14 residues. Full variable domain (rest looked up from reference TRBV19 and TRBJ1-4): DGGITQSPKYLFRKEGQNVTLSCEQNLNHDAMYWYRQDPGQGLRLIYYSQIVNDFQKGDIAEGYSVSREKKESFPLTVTSAQKNPTAFYLCASTTGQVNEKLFFGSGTQLSVL.

J is TRBJ2-7 and V is TRBV15; TRBD1 matches 10 bases. This CDR3 contains 15 residues. Germline CDR1 is LNHNV and CDR2 is YYDKDF (reference sequence). Unmatched junction bases numbered 4, after V lost 1 base and J lost 4 bases. CDR3 DNA sequence: TGTGCCACCAGCAGAGGGGGGACAGGGGCGTACGAGCAGTACTTC. This gives the protein CATSRGGTGAYEQYF.

V and J are TRBV11-3 and TRBJ1-1, with D possibly TRBD1 on 6 matching bases. Trimming took 5 bases from V and 10 from J, leaving 14 bases between them. Germline V CDR1 and CDR2: SGHNT, YENEEA. This CDR3 contains 12 residues. The CDR3 DNA reads TGTGCCAGCAGCACTACAGGGTTTCGAGCTTTCTTT. Its protein product is CASSTTGFRAFF.

The chain links TRBV5-1 to TRBJ2-3; a weak D match, TRBD2 (5 bases). Germline V gene sequence: CDR1 SGHRS, CDR2 YFSETQ. V gave up 7 bases and J gave up 1 base, with 13 bases separating them. CDR3 length: 14 amino acids. The CDR3 protein is CASLRERGTDTQYF. Written as DNA, the CDR3 is TGCGCCAGCCTACGGGAACGGGGCACAGATACGCAGTATTTT.

In this sample, this clone turned up once. The rearrangement uses TRBV2 and TRBJ2-1; D possibly corresponds to TRBD1 (5 bases). V lost 6 bases and J 0 bases, leaving 6 bases between the germline ends. The CDR3 is 13 amino acids. Germline V gene lookup returns CDR1 SNHLY and CDR2 FYNNEI. CDR3: CASRGDSYNEQFF. The CDR3 region has the DNA TGTGCCAGCAGAGGGGACTCCTACAATGAGCAGTTCTTC.

The chain combines TRBV18 with TRBJ2-2; TRBD2 matches 7 bases. The CDR3 length is 18 residues. The germline CDR1 and CDR2 sequences are KGHSH and LQKENI. Unmatched junction bases numbered 9, after V lost 0 bases and J lost 2 bases. The CDR3 is CASSPPGLAAVNTGELFF. The CDR3 bases are TGTGCCAGCTCACCACCGGGGCTAGCGGCGGTTAACACCGGGGAGCTGTTTTTT.

V gene TRBV6-4 combines with J gene TRBJ2-1, with 10 nucleotides matching TRBD2. Germline V gene sequence: CDR1 MRHNA, CDR2 SNTAGT. CDR3 length: 15 amino acids. Losses at the gene ends were 5 bases for V and 9 bases for J; bases not matched to a gene: 10. This CDR3 is CASSQLAGLGGEQFF. The CDR3 nucleotides read TGTGCCAGCAGTCAACTAGCGGGGCTTGGCGGTGAGCAGTTCTTC.

The J gene is TRBJ1-4, the V gene TRBV14; 7 bases line up with TRBD1. Per the germline V gene, CDR1 is SGHDN and CDR2 is FVKESK. J gave up 5 bases and V 3 bases, and 9 bases lay outside the gene matches. This CDR3 has 16 amino acids. Here the CDR3 DNA reads TGTGCCAGCAGCCATCGGACCGGGACAGAAAATGAAAAACTGTTTTTT. Amino acids: CASSHRTGTENEKLFF.

The chain links TRBV18 to TRBJ1-4; no definite D call. V gave up 0 bases and J gave up 4 bases, with 9 bases separating them. Per the germline V gene, CDR1 is KGHSH and CDR2 is LQKENI. The CDR3 has 15 residues. CDR3 DNA: TGTGCCAGCTCACCACCGCTGGGAAGTAATGAAAAACTGTTTTTT. Protein product: CASSPPLGSNEKLFF.

The V call is TRBV28, the J call TRBJ1-5; no firm D call. The germline gives CDR1 MDHEN, CDR2 SYDVKM. V was trimmed by 3 bases and J by 5 bases, leaving 5 bases between them. The CDR3 totals 12 residues. In DNA form, the CDR3 reads TGTGCCAGCAGTTTCCTAGATCAGCCCCAGCATTTT. Its translation is CASSFLDQPQHF. Using reference TRBV28 and TRBJ1-5 for the parts outside the CDR3, the full variable domain is DVKVTQSSRYLVKRTGEKVFLECVQDMDHENMFWYRQDPGLGLRLIYFSYDVKMKEKGDIPEGYSVSREKKERFSLILESASTNQTSMYLCASSFLDQPQHFGDGTRLSIL.

The CDR3: CASSLLPLGGAYEQYF. The DNA for the CDR3 is TGTGCCAGCAGTTTATTGCCCCTCGGAGGTGCCTACGAGCAGTACTTC. The gene calls are TRBV28 and TRBJ2-7; weak D call: TRBD2 (5 bases). The V end lost 1 base, the J end lost 2 bases, and 15 bases lay between the germline ends. The germline V gene encodes CDR1 MDHEN and CDR2 SYDVKM. This CDR3 region has 16 residues.

The DNA of the CDR3 is TGTGCCAGCAGACCCCAGGGGGATGGTGGCTACACCTTC. It codes for CASRPQGDGGYTF. The chain couples TRBV28 to TRBJ1-2; 7 bases align to TRBD1. Looked up from germline, CDR1 is MDHEN and CDR2 is SYDVKM. CDR3 length: 13 residues. V lost 6 bases and J lost 7; bases outside the gene matches: 8.

The chain employs TRBV9 and TRBJ1-1; tentative D call: TRBD1 (5 bases). The V end was cut by 0 bases, the J end by 3 bases, with 12 bases between. CDR3 size: 15 residues. Germline V CDR1 and CDR2: SGDLS, YYNGEE. The CDR3 bases are TGTGCCAGCAGCGTAGAGTCCCGGGGGGACACTGAAGCTTTCTTT. Translating it yields CASSVESRGDTEAFF. Supplemented by reference TRBV9 and TRBJ1-1, the full variable domain reads DSGVTQTPKHLITATGQRVTLRCSPRSGDLSVYWYQQSLDQGLQFLIQYYNGEERAKGNILERFSAQQFPDLHSELNLSSLELGDSALYFCASSVESRGDTEAFFGQGTRLTVV.

The chain employs TRBV7-9 and TRBJ2-3; D gene ambiguous. This CDR3 contains 16 residues. Germline lookup yields CDR1 SEHNR and CDR2 FQNEAQ (reference sequence). The V end was cut by 3 bases, the J end by 0 bases, with 13 bases between. As DNA, the CDR3 is TGTGCCAGCAGCTTTGGTGCGGCTACTAGCACAGATACGCAGTATTTT. It translates to CASSFGAATSTDTQYF.

The rearrangement links TRBV30 to TRBJ1-3; D is ambiguous. CDR3 length equals 14 residues. V gave up 3 bases and J gave up 0 bases, with 9 bases separating them. Germline-derived CDR1 and CDR2 are GTSNPN and SVGIG (reference sequence). The CDR3 spells CAWRPRSSGNTIYF. The CDR3 DNA is TGTGCCTGGAGGCCCCGAAGCTCTGGAAACACCATATATTTT.

V is TRBV18 and J is TRBJ2-7; TRBD1 is a possible D gene (6 bases). The CDR3 length is 13 residues. V lost 0 bases and J lost 4, with 7 bases in between. Per germline, CDR1 KGHSH and CDR2 LQKENI. The CDR3 region has the DNA TGTGCCAGCTCACCACCGGACAGATACGAGCAGTACTTC. It specifies CASSPPDRYEQYF.

The chain joins TRBV6-1 to TRBJ1-5; D is possibly TRBD1 (6 bases). V gave up 4 bases and J gave up 7 bases, with 14 bases separating them. CDR3 length: 14 residues. The germline V gene has CDR1 MNHNS and CDR2 SASEGT. The CDR3 nucleotides read TGTGCCAGCAGTGGACAGGTGAGGTACCAGCCCCAGCATTTT. Residues: CASSGQVRYQPQHF.